This TCR beta chain derives from a study of shared clonotypes between healthy human individuals. Study information: Serving as donors were a couple of women and three men, whose ages spanned 18 to 49.

CD45RA-negative memory and CD45RA+ naive subsets were split from the CD4+ cells. Germline V gene data show CDR1 as SGHRS and CDR2 as YFSETQ. CDR3 length equals 15 residues. With 0 bases removed from V and 6 bases from J, the gap between germline ends came to 13 bases. Clones were read by immunoSEQ multiplex PCR, and TCRdb kept only the in-frame ones, dropping some. Here the sample spans roughly 530,000 clones, about 95% being singletons. Sequenced material: naive CD4+ T cells sorted from blood. Specified subset: CD45RA+ positively selected. The V call is TRBV5-1, the J call TRBJ1-5; a weak D match, TRBD1 (5 bases). This receptor was taken from a woman aged 30 to 39 in good health. The CDR3 is CASSLEGASSQPQHF. DNA of the CDR3: TGCGCCAGCAGCTTGGAAGGGGCGTCGAGTCAGCCCCAGCATTTT.